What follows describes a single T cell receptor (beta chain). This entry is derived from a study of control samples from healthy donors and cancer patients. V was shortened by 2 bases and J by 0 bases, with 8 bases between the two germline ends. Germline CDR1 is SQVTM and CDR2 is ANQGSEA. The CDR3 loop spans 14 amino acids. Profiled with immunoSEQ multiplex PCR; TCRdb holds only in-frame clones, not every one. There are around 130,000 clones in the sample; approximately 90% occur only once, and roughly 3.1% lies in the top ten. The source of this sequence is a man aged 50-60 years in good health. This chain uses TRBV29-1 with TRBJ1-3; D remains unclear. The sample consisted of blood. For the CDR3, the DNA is TGCAGCGTTGAACGGCAGATCTCTGGAAACACCATATATTTT. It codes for CSVERQISGNTIYF.